Presented here are 5 T cell receptor beta chains from one specimen sequenced in a study of OX40 agonist ivuxolimab in advanced cancers. The protocol was immunoSEQ multiplex PCR, while the TCRdb copy is restricted to in-frame clones and leaves out a portion. This sample carries 72,000 or so clones, roughly 80% of them seen once, and the ten largest clones take about 4.1%. The material was CD4+ or CD8+ T cells sorted from blood, obtained in a trial of the OX40 agonist ivuxolimab. These TCRs come from an adult with an advanced solid tumor such as melanoma, head and neck, liver or kidney cancer.

The J gene is TRBJ2-3, the V gene TRBV4-3, with D unresolved. V lost 0 bases and J lost 4, with 11 bases in between. Germline CDR1 LGHNA, CDR2 YSLEER. The CDR3 covers 15 residues. The CDR3 DNA sequence: TGCGCCAGCAGCCAAGATTTAGTAGGAGCAGATACGCAGTATTTT. Amino acid sequence: CASSQDLVGADTQYF.

The rearrangement links TRBV5-6 to TRBJ1-5; D is undetermined. The CDR3 is made up of 14 amino acids. The V gene lost 4 bases and the J gene lost 4 bases, with 12 bases spanning the gap. Germline V CDR1 and CDR2: SGHDT, YYEEEE. DNA of the CDR3: TGTGCCAGCAGCCCGGCGGTAGGAAATCAGCCCCAGCATTTT. As protein: CASSPAVGNQPQHF.

This clone was detected only once. The chain carries TRBV5-4 and TRBJ1-2; D not certain. CDR3 length equals 13 residues. Trimming stripped 1 base from V and 0 bases from J, with 4 bases between. In germline, CDR1 is SGHNT, CDR2 YYREEE (reference sequence). CDR3 DNA sequence: TGTGCCAGCAGCTTGCCCCCTAACTATGGCTACACCTTC. It is translated as CASSLPPNYGYTF.

V gene TRBV19 combines with J gene TRBJ1-5; no reliable D call. Trimming removed 7 bases at V and 3 bases at J, with 16 bases between. The length of the CDR3 is 15 residues. The germline V gene has CDR1 LNHDA and CDR2 SQIVND (reference sequence). The CDR3 sequence is CASTSGRANNQPQHF. In nucleotides, the CDR3 is TGTGCCAGTACCTCTGGGCGGGCGAACAATCAGCCCCAGCATTTT.

As for this clone: One end of the junction does not line up with germline, which may come from a read error. V and J are TRBV28 and TRBJ2-1, with D hard to call. There are 11 residues in the CDR3. Germline assignment: CDR1 MDHEN and CDR2 SYDVKM. In DNA form, the CDR3 reads TGTGCCAGCAGTTCCTTCAATGAGCAGTTCTTC. Protein sequence: CASSSFNEQFF.